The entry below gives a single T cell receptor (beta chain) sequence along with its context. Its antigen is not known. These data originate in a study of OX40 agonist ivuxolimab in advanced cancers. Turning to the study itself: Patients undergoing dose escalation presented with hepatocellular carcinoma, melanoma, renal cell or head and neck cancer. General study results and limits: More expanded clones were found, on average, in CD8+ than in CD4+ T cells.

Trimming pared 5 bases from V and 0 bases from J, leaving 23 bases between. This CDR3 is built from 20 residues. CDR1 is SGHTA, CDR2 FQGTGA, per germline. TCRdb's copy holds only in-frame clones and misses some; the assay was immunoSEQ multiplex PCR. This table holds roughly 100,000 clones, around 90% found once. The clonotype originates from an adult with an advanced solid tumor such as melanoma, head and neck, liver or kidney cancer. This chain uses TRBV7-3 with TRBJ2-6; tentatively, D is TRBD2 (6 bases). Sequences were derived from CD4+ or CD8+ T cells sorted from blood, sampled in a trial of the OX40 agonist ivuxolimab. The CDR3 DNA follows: TGTGCCAGCAGCAGAGGAGGGATTAGACAGTTGGACTCTGGGGCCAACGTCCTGACTTTC. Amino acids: CASSRGGIRQLDSGANVLTF.